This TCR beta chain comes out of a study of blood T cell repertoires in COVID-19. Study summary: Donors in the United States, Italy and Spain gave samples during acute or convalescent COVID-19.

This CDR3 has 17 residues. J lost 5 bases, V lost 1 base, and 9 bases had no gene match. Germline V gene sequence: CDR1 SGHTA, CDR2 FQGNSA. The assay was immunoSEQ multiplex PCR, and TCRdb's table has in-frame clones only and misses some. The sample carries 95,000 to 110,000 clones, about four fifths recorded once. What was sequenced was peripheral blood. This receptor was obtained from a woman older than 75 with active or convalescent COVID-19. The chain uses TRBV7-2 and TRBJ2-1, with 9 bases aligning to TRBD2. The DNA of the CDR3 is TGTGCCAGCAGCTTAGATTGGCGGGGGGGCCCCCACAATGAGCAGTTCTTC. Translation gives CASSLDWRGGPHNEQFF.